This TCR beta chain was sequenced in a study of neurological immune-mediated disorders. Study findings and constraints: Multiple sclerosis was found to have the least TCR clonal expansion, below healthy controls, and HTLV-1-associated myelopathy the most. Private repertoires in all groups were suggested by the absence of shared CDR3 amino acid sequences among expanded clones across subjects.

In each sequencing run, over 170 million TCR-beta sequences were generated from 15-18 subjects. TCRdb independently ran MiXCR on the 5' RACE reads; one entry per CDR3 protein. The repertoire holds roughly 48,000 distinct CDR3 sequences, with less than 15% as singletons. As to time point: longitudinal time-point 2. The unsorted libraries originated from 2 million PBMCs kept at -80 C. In this sample, this clonotype turned up many times. Its antigen is as yet unknown. CDR3 length equals 11 residues. Germline assignment: CDR1 SQVTM and CDR2 ANQGSEA. V lost 5 bases and J lost 3, with 8 bases in between. This rearrangement joins TRBV29-1 to TRBJ2-7; D unresolved. The source is a male donor with HTLV-1-associated myelopathy (HAM/TSP). The sample was PBMCs. CDR3 DNA sequence: TGCAGCGTTAACGTCCTCTACGAGCAGTACTTC. This codes for CSVNVLYEQYF.